The 17 T cell receptor beta chains below were found in one sample sequenced in a study of blood T cell repertoires in COVID-19. TCRdb's copy holds only in-frame clones and misses some; the assay was immunoSEQ multiplex PCR. The sample contains 140,000 to 150,000 clones, 80% to 90% of which appear only once. Sequencing input: peripheral blood. Receptors were obtained from a woman aged 60 to 75 with active COVID-19.

This clone was found once. The chain links TRBV11-1 to TRBJ2-1; tentatively, D is TRBD2 (6 bases). In germline, CDR1 is SGHAT, CDR2 FQDESV (reference sequence). CDR3 size: 13 residues. V shed 4 bases and J shed 7 bases, with 11 bases lying between them. This CDR3 reads CASSSGLPNEQFF. For the CDR3, the DNA is TGTGCCAGCAGCTCGGGACTTCCGAATGAGCAGTTCTTC. The complete variable domain, with remaining parts taken from reference TRBV11-1 and TRBJ2-1, reads EAEVAQSPRYKITEKSQAVAFWCDPISGHATLYWYRQILGQGPELLVQFQDESVVDDSQLPKDRFSAERLKGVDSTLKIQPAELGDSAMYLCASSSGLPNEQFFGPGTRLTVL.

V gene TRBV11-2 combines with J gene TRBJ2-6; D is unresolved. V lost 0 bases and J 2 bases, leaving 5 bases between the germline ends. Germline V gives CDR1 SGHAT, CDR2 FQNNGV. This CDR3 contains 15 residues. The CDR3 is CASSLEYTGANVLTF. In DNA form, the CDR3 reads TGTGCCAGCAGCTTAGAGTACACTGGGGCCAACGTCCTGACTTTC.

The chain combines TRBV6-5 with TRBJ2-5; a weak D match, TRBD2 (7 bases). Trimming stripped 8 bases from V and 3 bases from J, with 10 bases between. The CDR3 is made up of 12 amino acids. In germline, CDR1 is MNHEY, CDR2 SVGAGI. In DNA form, the CDR3 reads TGTGCCAGCGGAGGGGGGGAAGAGACCCAGTACTTC. This translates into CASGGGEETQYF.

The chain is built from TRBV24-1 and TRBJ2-5, with D perhaps matching TRBD1 (6 bases). The CDR3 is 12 amino acids. CDR1 KGHDR and CDR2 SFDVKD come from the germline V gene. V was trimmed by 9 bases and J by 3 bases, leaving 10 bases between them. The CDR3 spells CATRGQKETQYF. The CDR3 nucleotides read TGTGCCACCCGAGGACAGAAAGAGACCCAGTACTTC.

The J gene is TRBJ2-1, the V gene TRBV7-8, with 9 nucleotides matching TRBD2. There are 13 residues in the CDR3. V lost 5 bases, J lost 7 bases, and 3 bases stayed unmatched. Germline values: CDR1 SGHVS, CDR2 FQNEAQ. The DNA for the CDR3 is TGTGCCAGCAGCCGTAGCGGGAGAAATGAGCAGTTCTTC. Translating gives CASSRSGRNEQFF. The whole variable domain, filled in from reference TRBV7-8 and TRBJ2-1, reads GAGVSQSPRYKVAKRGQDVALRCDPISGHVSLFWYQQALGQGPEFLTYFQNEAQLDKSGLPSDRFFAERPEGSVSTLKIQRTQQEDSAVYLCASSRSGRNEQFFGPGTRLTVL.

The V gene is TRBV28, the J gene TRBJ2-7; TRBD1 aligns across 7 bases. This CDR3 spans 15 amino acids. Per germline, CDR1 MDHEN and CDR2 SYDVKM. The V gene end was trimmed by 3 bases and the J gene end by 2 bases; junction bases not matched to a gene: 7. The CDR3 region has the DNA TGTGCCAGCAGTTTCACAGGGGCAGGGGCCTACGAGCAGTACTTC. This sequence encodes CASSFTGAGAYEQYF.

The chain has TRBV4-3 and TRBJ1-6; no firm D call. The CDR3 loop spans 19 amino acids. V lost 1 base and J 7 bases, leaving 23 bases between the germline ends. Germline assignment: CDR1 LGHNA and CDR2 YSLEER. DNA for the CDR3: TGCGCCAGCAGCCAAGTCCATGGGTTGGTGACGGGGAGGAATTCACCCCTCCACTTT. Translating gives CASSQVHGLVTGRNSPLHF.

This clone was picked up one time. This chain uses TRBV2 with TRBJ1-1, with TRBD1 matching over 8 bases. The CDR3 runs 15 residues. Trimming took 6 bases from V and 1 from J; bases not matched to a gene: 7. Germline V gene lookup returns CDR1 SNHLY and CDR2 FYNNEI. The CDR3 DNA reads TGTGCCAGCAGAGTGGACAGGGCCTCGAACACTGAAGCTTTCTTT. Its translation: CASRVDRASNTEAFF.

The V gene is TRBV30, the J gene TRBJ2-3; 9 nucleotides align to TRBD2. CDR1 is GTSNPN and CDR2 is SVGIG in the germline V gene (reference sequence). The CDR3 sequence is 15 residues long. V was pared by 4 bases and J by 4 bases, with 9 bases of the junction left unmatched. CDR3 DNA: TGTGCCTGGACTAGCGGGACCTTCAGGGCAGATACGCAGTATTTT. Residues: CAWTSGTFRADTQYF.

This chain connects TRBV6-6 to TRBJ2-1, with D maybe TRBD2 (6 bases). Germline CDR1 MNHNY, CDR2 SVGAGI (reference sequence). V lost 7 bases and J lost 7, with 14 bases in between. The CDR3 extends over 13 amino acids. The CDR3 reads CASTRAGGNEQFF. The CDR3 DNA reads as TGTGCCAGCACGAGGGCAGGAGGGAATGAGCAGTTCTTC.

This rearrangement joins TRBV11-2 to TRBJ2-7; TRBD2 agrees at 14 bases. J was trimmed by 2 bases and V by 5 bases; bases with no gene match: 2. This CDR3 has 15 residues. CDR1 is SGHAT, CDR2 FQNNGV, per germline. DNA of the CDR3: TGTGCCAGCAGCGTGGGACTAGCGGGAGCCTACGAGCAGTACTTC. This codes for CASSVGLAGAYEQYF.

This rearrangement joins TRBV27 to TRBJ2-1; 8 bases line up with TRBD1. With V trimmed by 3 bases and J by 2 bases, 9 bases remained unmatched. Germline CDR1 reads MNHEY; CDR2 reads SMNVEV (reference sequence). This CDR3 has 17 amino acids. CDR3 residues: CASSFRTGRGTYNEQFF. In nucleotides, the CDR3 is TGTGCCAGCAGTTTCCGGACAGGGAGAGGAACCTACAATGAGCAGTTCTTC.

The V gene is TRBV21-1, the J gene TRBJ2-1; the table assigns TRBD1, which was not confirmed against the DNA. TRBV21-1 is shown as a pseudogene. This CDR3 has 15 residues. The CDR3 is CASSKGTGGSNEQFF. Written as DNA, the CDR3 is TGTGCCAGCAGCAAGGGGACAGGGGGTAGCAATGAGCAGTTCTTC.

V gene TRBV10-2 combines with J gene TRBJ2-3, with 10 bases fitting TRBD2. With 6 bases clipped from V and 5 bases from J, the junction kept 8 bases outside the gene matches. The germline V gene encodes CDR1 WSHSY and CDR2 SAAADI. The CDR3 has 15 amino acids. As DNA, the CDR3 is TGCGCCAGCAGATTAGCGGGAGGTGGCGGAGATACGCAGTATTTT. Protein product: CASRLAGGGGDTQYF.

V gene TRBV28 combines with J gene TRBJ1-1; D is perhaps TRBD1 (5 bases). Between the trimmed V and J ends, which lost 6 bases and 3 bases, there was a span of 11 bases. The V gene's germline CDR1 is MDHEN and CDR2 SYDVKM. CDR3 length: 13 residues. The CDR3 bases are TGTGCCAGCAGACCAGACAGTTACACTGAAGCTTTCTTT. Its protein product is CASRPDSYTEAFF.

The chain has TRBV7-2 and TRBJ2-4; possibly TRBD2 for D (6 bases). Between the trimmed V and J ends, which lost 3 bases and 9 bases, there was a span of 12 bases. The CDR3 is 13 amino acids. CDR1 SGHTA and CDR2 FQGNSA come from the germline V gene. For the CDR3, the DNA is TGTGCCAGCAGCTTGGACGGGAGTGTCATTCAGTACTTC. Translated, it gives CASSLDGSVIQYF.

This sequence joins TRBV7-2 and TRBJ1-1; 7 bases fit TRBD1. This CDR3 is built from 16 residues. Germline CDR1 reads SGHTA; CDR2 reads FQGNSA. V trimming: 1 base; J trimming: 2 bases; junction bases outside the gene matches: 7. CDR3 protein: CASSLEAGGINTEAFF. The CDR3 bases are TGTGCCAGCAGCTTAGAGGCAGGGGGTATTAACACTGAAGCTTTCTTT.